One and the same sample provided the 20 T cell receptor beta chains below, sequenced in a study of cytomegalovirus exposure and HLA in healthy donors (TCRdb year 2017). The library was produced with the immunoSEQ multiplex PCR assay. For the multiplex PCR, a mixture combining 60 forward primers for TCR Vbeta segments and 13 reverse primers for TCR Jbeta segments was used. The clones in this table, taken by TCRdb from immuneACCESS, are in-frame only. Not every clone is retained; where verified, under half of the shortfall comes from an unresolved V gene, and the cause of the rest is unknown. This sample lists 100,000 or so clones; around 84% were detected once. The ten largest clones capture around 2.3% of the sample. The sequencing input was PBMCs. The receptors were gathered from a man between 18 and 35 years old in good health and CMV-seronegative.

The V call is TRBV5-4, the J call TRBJ1-1, with D tentatively TRBD1 (6 bases). V was trimmed by 4 bases and J by 5 bases, leaving 18 bases between them. Germline loops: CDR1 SGHNT, CDR2 YYREEE (reference sequence). The CDR3 spans 15 residues. DNA for the CDR3: TGTGCCAGCAGCGTGGATACAGGGTATGGTACTGAAGCTTTCTTT. Protein sequence: CASSVDTGYGTEAFF.

This chain uses TRBV30 with TRBJ2-1; the match to TRBD2 covers 9 bases. V lost 4 bases and J lost 4; bases outside the gene matches: 8. Looked up from germline, CDR1 is GTSNPN and CDR2 is SVGIG (reference sequence). The CDR3 spans 15 residues. CDR3 bases: TGTGCCTGGACCAAGACTAGCGGCATTTACAATGAGCAGTTCTTC. As protein: CAWTKTSGIYNEQFF.

This chain uses TRBV6-1 with TRBJ2-5; 12 nucleotides line up with TRBD1. The CDR3 is 15 amino acids. V was pared by 9 bases and J by 5 bases, with 10 bases of the junction left unmatched. Looked up from germline, CDR1 is MNHNS and CDR2 is SASEGT. CDR3 sequence (DNA): TGTGCCAGTTACCGGGACAGGGGGCGCTGGGAGACCCAGTACTTC. Translated, it gives CASYRDRGRWETQYF.

V and J are TRBV7-6 and TRBJ2-6; 8 bases agree with TRBD1. The CDR3 runs to 17 residues. Germline-derived CDR1 and CDR2 are SGHVS and FNYEAQ. Trimming at V came to 5 bases and at J to 3 bases, leaving 9 bases not matched to a gene. The DNA of the CDR3 is TGTGCCAGCAGCGCGACCCCAGGGGGCTTTGGGGCCAACGTCCTGACTTTC. Its translation: CASSATPGGFGANVLTF.

The chain couples TRBV19 to TRBJ2-5; D might be TRBD2 (6 bases). The CDR3 runs to 14 residues. Germline V CDR1 and CDR2: LNHDA, SQIVND (reference sequence). The ends were cut back, 2 bases at V and 0 bases at J, with 7 bases in the middle. This chain's CDR3 is CASSIRGYQETQYF. CDR3 nucleotide sequence: TGTGCCAGTAGTATACGGGGGTACCAAGAGACCCAGTACTTC.

The chain joins TRBV5-1 to TRBJ1-5; perhaps TRBD1 as D (6 bases). Germline V gene sequence: CDR1 SGHRS, CDR2 YFSETQ. Between the trimmed V and J ends, which lost 0 bases and 6 bases, there was a span of 13 bases. The CDR3 has 15 residues. Here the CDR3 reads CASSLEGVGGQPQHF. In DNA form, the CDR3 reads TGCGCCAGCAGCTTGGAAGGGGTAGGGGGTCAGCCCCAGCATTTT. Full variable domain (missing parts from reference TRBV5-1 and TRBJ1-5): KAGVTQTPRYLIKTRGQQVTLSCSPISGHRSVSWYQQTPGQGLQFLFEYFSETQRNKGNFPGRFSGRQFSNSRSEMNVSTLELGDSALYLCASSLEGVGGQPQHFGDGTRLSIL.

The chain joins TRBV6-1 to TRBJ2-1; D is possibly TRBD2 (7 bases). In germline, CDR1 is MNHNS, CDR2 SASEGT. Trimming took 6 bases from V and 10 from J, leaving 22 bases between them. CDR3 length: 15 residues. CDR3 bases: TGTGCCAGCAGGAAGGGGGGAGGGCCAATACACGAGCAGTTCTTC. It encodes CASRKGGGPIHEQFF.

V gene TRBV29-1 combines with J gene TRBJ2-1, with 11 bases aligning to TRBD1. Germline loops: CDR1 SQVTM, CDR2 ANQGSEA. The V segment lost 6 bases and the J segment 5 bases; nucleotides outside the gene matches: 6. The CDR3 is 14 amino acids. DNA for the CDR3: TGCAGCGTCGCGGGACAGGGGGAGAACAATGAGCAGTTCTTC. This sequence encodes CSVAGQGENNEQFF.

The CDR3 nucleotides are TGTGCCAGCAGCTTGGGACAGTCCTACGAGCAGTACTTC. It specifies CASSLGQSYEQYF. This chain joins TRBV11-2 and TRBJ2-7; TRBD1 matches 7 bases. CDR1 and CDR2 (germline): SGHAT, FQNNGV. There are 13 residues in the CDR3. V lost 3 bases, J lost 1 base, and 0 bases stayed unmatched.

The chain links TRBV23-1 to TRBJ2-1; TRBD2 aligns across 7 bases. TRBV23-1 qualifies as an ORF whose function is uncertain. The CDR3 loop spans 12 amino acids. V was pared by 11 bases and J by 9 bases, with 10 bases of the junction left unmatched. CDR3 in DNA: TGCGCCGGCGGGAGTGCCGCCGGTGAGCAGTTCTTC. As protein: CAGGSAAGEQFF.

The V call is TRBV5-1, the J call TRBJ1-3; D is undetermined. V was cut by 4 bases and J by 0 bases, with 8 bases left in between. Looked up from germline, CDR1 is SGHRS and CDR2 is YFSETQ. CDR3 length equals 14 residues. The CDR3, as DNA: TGCGCCAGCAGCGGCGGAAGCTCTGGAAACACCATATATTTT. Its translation is CASSGGSSGNTIYF. Filled out from reference TRBV5-1 and TRBJ1-3, the complete variable domain reads KAGVTQTPRYLIKTRGQQVTLSCSPISGHRSVSWYQQTPGQGLQFLFEYFSETQRNKGNFPGRFSGRQFSNSRSEMNVSTLELGDSALYLCASSGGSSGNTIYFGEGSWLTVV.

V gene TRBV7-8 combines with J gene TRBJ2-7, with TRBD2 matching 7 bases. This CDR3 is 13 amino acids long. V shed 8 bases, J shed 5 bases, and the junction held 9 bases outside the gene matches. The germline V gene encodes CDR1 SGHVS and CDR2 FQNEAQ. The CDR3 bases are TGTGCCAGCCGGGGGGTTATGGTGGACGAGCAGTACTTC. Translating it yields CASRGVMVDEQYF.

This clone turned up a few times. The V gene is TRBV5-4, the J gene TRBJ1-6; 10 positions agree with TRBD1. Germline-derived CDR1 and CDR2 are SGHNT and YYREEE (reference sequence). V lost 3 bases and J lost 8; bases outside the gene matches: 5. This CDR3 region has 15 residues. CDR3 nucleotides: TGTGCCAGCAGCTCGCTGGGGACAGGGGATTCACCCCTCCACTTT. It encodes CASSSLGTGDSPLHF.

The gene calls are TRBV10-1 and TRBJ2-3; possible D gene TRBD1, 5 bases. The length of the CDR3 is 15 residues. Germline V lookup: CDR1 WNHNN, CDR2 SYGVQD (reference sequence). V shed 5 bases and J shed 0 bases, with 12 bases lying between them. The CDR3 sequence is CASSLDSSSTDTQYF. The CDR3 bases are TGCGCCAGCAGTCTCGACAGCTCTAGCACAGATACGCAGTATTTT.

V usage is TRBV5-6 and J usage is TRBJ1-5; D remains unclear. V was cut by 1 base and J by 0 bases, with 14 bases left in between. The V gene's germline CDR1 is SGHDT and CDR2 YYEEEE. The CDR3 has 17 amino acids. CDR3 amino acids: CASSLRAVGDSNQPQHF. The CDR3 DNA sequence: TGTGCCAGCAGCTTGCGTGCAGTCGGAGATAGCAATCAGCCCCAGCATTTT.

The chain is built from TRBV20-1 and TRBJ2-7, with D tentatively TRBD1 (6 bases). The CDR3 extends over 10 amino acids. Germline CDR1 is DFQATT and CDR2 is SNEGSKA (reference sequence). The CDR3 DNA reads as TGCAGCGCAGGACAGTACGAGCAGTACTTC. Translated, it gives CSAGQYEQYF.

The chain joins TRBV7-8 to TRBJ1-5; 7 bases agree with TRBD1. The CDR3 is 17 amino acids. Unmatched junction bases numbered 13, after V lost 1 base and J lost 7 bases. CDR1 is SGHVS and CDR2 is FQNEAQ in the germline V gene. The CDR3 loop is CASSLGTLKGARQPQHF. CDR3 coding DNA: TGTGCCAGCAGCTTAGGCACCCTCAAGGGGGCGCGACAGCCCCAGCATTTT. Looking up the rest from reference TRBV7-8 and TRBJ1-5 gives the full variable domain: GAGVSQSPRYKVAKRGQDVALRCDPISGHVSLFWYQQALGQGPEFLTYFQNEAQLDKSGLPSDRFFAERPEGSVSTLKIQRTQQEDSAVYLCASSLGTLKGARQPQHFGDGTRLSIL.

The rearrangement links TRBV6-6 to TRBJ1-1; 7 bases are shared with TRBD1. Germline CDR1 MNHNY, CDR2 SVGAGI (reference sequence). The CDR3 length is 14 residues. With V trimmed by 10 bases and J by 1 base, 9 bases remained unmatched. Written as DNA, the CDR3 is TGTGCCACCAAGTCAGGGGGAGGGAACACTGAAGCTTTCTTT. Encoded protein: CATKSGGGNTEAFF.

The chain joins TRBV18 to TRBJ1-4; the D is unclear. The germline gives CDR1 KGHSH, CDR2 LQKENI. The CDR3 covers 15 residues. Trimming removed 3 bases at V and 8 bases at J, with 16 bases between. DNA for the CDR3: TGTGCCAGCTCACCTATAAGAGTGGCGGGCGAAAAACTGTTTTTT. Its translation: CASSPIRVAGEKLFF.

This chain uses TRBV29-1 with TRBJ1-5; TRBD1 agrees at 7 bases. The junction had 3 bases not matched to a gene; V was cut back by 7 bases and J by 3 bases. This CDR3 contains 12 residues. Germline lookup yields CDR1 SQVTM and CDR2 ANQGSEA. The CDR3 sequence: CSAGGSNQPQHF. In nucleotides, the CDR3 is TGCAGCGCAGGGGGATCCAATCAGCCCCAGCATTTT.